Described below is a single TCR beta chain sequence and its context. Researchers took RNA transcripts and amplified the TCR beta CDR3 regions from them. The HTBI set primed first-round TCR CDR3 RT-PCR. TCRdb called the multiplex PCR reads again in MiXCR, with one record for every CDR3 protein. The sample contains around 580,000 distinct CDR3 sequences, around 42% of which appear only once. These data originate in a study of T cells in Graves' hyperthyroidism and ophthalmopathy. Stable hyperthyroidism: no ophthalmopathy progression over 18 months of follow-up. Exclusion of patients followed from uncontrolled infection, other autoimmune disease, pregnancy or lactation. This CDR3 is built from 13 residues. Between the trimmed V and J ends, which lost 5 bases and 4 bases, there was a span of 14 bases. In germline, CDR1 is DFQATT, CDR2 SNEGSKA (reference sequence).

This clonotype originated in a woman aged 18-29 years with Graves' hyperthyroidism. This sequence joins TRBV20-1 and TRBJ1-1; weak D call: TRBD1 (6 bases). What was sequenced was peripheral blood or thyroid tissue (not recorded which). Written as DNA, the CDR3 is TGCAGTGCTCTAGAAGGGGGGCGCACTGAAGCTTTCTTT. Translating it yields CSALEGGRTEAFF.